This TCR beta chain came from a study of OX40 agonist ivuxolimab in advanced cancers. Across the whole study: Patients in the trial were receiving intravenous ivuxolimab every 2 weeks, at doses of 0.01 to 10 mg/kg.

V was clipped by 4 bases and J by 3 bases, with 10 bases between them. The CDR3 loop spans 14 amino acids. Germline values: CDR1 SNHLY, CDR2 FYNNEI. Profiled with immunoSEQ multiplex PCR; TCRdb holds only in-frame clones, not every one. The sample has 70,000 or so clones, over 80% seen once. The sample was CD4+ or CD8+ T cells sorted from blood, taken in a trial of the OX40 agonist ivuxolimab. The TCR comes from an adult with an advanced solid tumor such as melanoma, head and neck, liver or kidney cancer. This chain uses TRBV2 with TRBJ1-5, with D hard to call. The CDR3 loop is CASSVEGSNQPQHF. Written as DNA, the CDR3 is TGTGCCAGCAGTGTGGAAGGGTCCAATCAGCCCCAGCATTTT.